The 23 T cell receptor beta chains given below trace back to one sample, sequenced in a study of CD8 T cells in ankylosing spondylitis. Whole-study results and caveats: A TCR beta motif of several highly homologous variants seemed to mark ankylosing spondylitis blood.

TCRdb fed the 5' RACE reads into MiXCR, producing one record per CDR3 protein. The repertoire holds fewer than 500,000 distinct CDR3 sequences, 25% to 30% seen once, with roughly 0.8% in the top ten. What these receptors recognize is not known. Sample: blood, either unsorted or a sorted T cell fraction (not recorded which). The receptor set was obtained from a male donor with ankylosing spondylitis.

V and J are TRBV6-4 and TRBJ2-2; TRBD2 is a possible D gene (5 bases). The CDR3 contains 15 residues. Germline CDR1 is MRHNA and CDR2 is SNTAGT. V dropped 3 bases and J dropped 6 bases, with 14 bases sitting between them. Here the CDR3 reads CASSEPGGLSGELFF. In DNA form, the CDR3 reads TGTGCCAGCAGTGAACCCGGAGGACTCTCCGGGGAGCTGTTTTTT.

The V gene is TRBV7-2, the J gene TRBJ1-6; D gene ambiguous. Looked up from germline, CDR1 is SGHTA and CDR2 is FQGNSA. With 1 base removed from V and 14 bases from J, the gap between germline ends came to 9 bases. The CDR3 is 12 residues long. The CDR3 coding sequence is TGTGCCAGCAGCTTAGGGGGTGGGGCCCTCCACTTT. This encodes CASSLGGGALHF.

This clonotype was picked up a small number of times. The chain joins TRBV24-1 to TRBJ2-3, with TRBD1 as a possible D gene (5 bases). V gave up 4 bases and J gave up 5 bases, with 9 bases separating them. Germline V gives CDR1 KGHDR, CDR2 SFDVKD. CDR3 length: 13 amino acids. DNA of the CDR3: TGTGCCACCAGTGACTTCAGGGAAGATACGCAGTATTTT. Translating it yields CATSDFREDTQYF.

CDR3 region: CATSRDLGGRTDTQYF. In DNA form, the CDR3 reads TGTGCCACCAGCAGAGATTTGGGAGGGAGAACAGATACGCAGTATTTT. V and J are TRBV15 and TRBJ2-3; TRBD2 aligns across 7 bases. The CDR3 contains 16 residues. V shed 0 bases and J 3 bases; nucleotides not matched to a gene: 6. Germline assignment: CDR1 LNHNV and CDR2 YYDKDF (reference sequence).

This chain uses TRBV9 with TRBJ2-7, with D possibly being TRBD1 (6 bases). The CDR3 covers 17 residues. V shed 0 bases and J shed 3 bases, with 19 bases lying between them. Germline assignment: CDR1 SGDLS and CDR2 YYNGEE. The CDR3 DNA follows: TGTGCCAGCAGCGTAGGTAGCATGGAGACAGGCCTCTACGAGCAGTACTTC. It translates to CASSVGSMETGLYEQYF.

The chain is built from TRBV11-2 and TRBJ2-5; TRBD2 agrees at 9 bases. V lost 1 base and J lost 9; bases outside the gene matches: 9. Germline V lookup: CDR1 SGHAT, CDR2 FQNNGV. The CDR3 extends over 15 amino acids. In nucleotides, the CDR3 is TGTGCCAGCAGCTTAGTAGGGGCTGGCGGGAGGGCCCAGTACTTC. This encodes CASSLVGAGGRAQYF.

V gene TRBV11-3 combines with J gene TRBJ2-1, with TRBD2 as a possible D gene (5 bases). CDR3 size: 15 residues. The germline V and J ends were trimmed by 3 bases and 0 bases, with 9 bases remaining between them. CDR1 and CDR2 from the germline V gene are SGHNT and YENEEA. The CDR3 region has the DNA TGTGCCAGCAGCTTGCGGGCGAGCTCCTACAATGAGCAGTTCTTC. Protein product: CASSLRASSYNEQFF. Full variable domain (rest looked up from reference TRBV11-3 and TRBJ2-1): EAGVVQSPRYKIIEKKQPVAFWCNPISGHNTLYWYLQNLGQGPELLIRYENEEAVDDSQLPKDRFSAERLKGVDSTLKIQPAELGDSAVYLCASSLRASSYNEQFFGPGTRLTVL.

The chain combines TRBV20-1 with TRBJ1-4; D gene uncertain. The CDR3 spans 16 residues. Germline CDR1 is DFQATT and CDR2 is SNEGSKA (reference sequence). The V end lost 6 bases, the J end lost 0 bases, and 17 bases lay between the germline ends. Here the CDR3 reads CSASSRPYSTNEKLFF. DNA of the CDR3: TGCAGTGCCAGCTCCAGGCCCTATTCAACTAATGAAAAACTGTTTTTT.

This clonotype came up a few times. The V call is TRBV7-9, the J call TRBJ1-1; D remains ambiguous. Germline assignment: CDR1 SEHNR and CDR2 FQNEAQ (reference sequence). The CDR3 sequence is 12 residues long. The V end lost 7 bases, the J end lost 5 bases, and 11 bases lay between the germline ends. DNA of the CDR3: TGTGCCAGCACGCAGGCGGGAACTGAAGCTTTCTTT. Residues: CASTQAGTEAFF.

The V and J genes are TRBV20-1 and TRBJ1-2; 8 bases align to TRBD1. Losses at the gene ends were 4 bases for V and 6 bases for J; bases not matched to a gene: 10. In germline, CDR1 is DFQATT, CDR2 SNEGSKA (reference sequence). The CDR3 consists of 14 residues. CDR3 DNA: TGCAGTGCTATCAGAGGAGACAGGGGAAATGGCTACACCTTC. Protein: CSAIRGDRGNGYTF.

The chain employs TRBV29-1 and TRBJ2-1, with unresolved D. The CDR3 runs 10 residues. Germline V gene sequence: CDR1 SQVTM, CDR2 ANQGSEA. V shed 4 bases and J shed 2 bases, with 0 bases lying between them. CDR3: CSVAYNEQFF. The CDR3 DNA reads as TGCAGCGTTGCCTACAATGAGCAGTTCTTC.

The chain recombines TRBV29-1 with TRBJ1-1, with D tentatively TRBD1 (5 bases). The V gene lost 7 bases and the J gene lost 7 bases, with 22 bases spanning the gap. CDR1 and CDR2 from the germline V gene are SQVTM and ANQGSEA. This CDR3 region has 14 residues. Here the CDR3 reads CSATDTGLRDEAFF. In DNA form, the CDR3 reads TGCAGCGCCACGGACACGGGGCTTCGCGATGAAGCTTTCTTT.

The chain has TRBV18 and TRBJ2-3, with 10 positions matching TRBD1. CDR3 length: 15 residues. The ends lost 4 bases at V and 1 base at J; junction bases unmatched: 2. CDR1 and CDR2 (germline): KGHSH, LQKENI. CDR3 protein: CASSRGTGGTDTQYF. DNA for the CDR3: TGTGCCAGCTCACGAGGGACAGGGGGCACAGATACGCAGTATTTT.

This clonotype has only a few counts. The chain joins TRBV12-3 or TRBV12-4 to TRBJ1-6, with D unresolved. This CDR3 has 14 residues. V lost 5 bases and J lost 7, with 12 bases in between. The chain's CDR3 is CASSMDGRNSPLHF. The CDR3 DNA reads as TGTGCCAGCAGTATGGACGGACGAAATTCACCCCTCCACTTT.

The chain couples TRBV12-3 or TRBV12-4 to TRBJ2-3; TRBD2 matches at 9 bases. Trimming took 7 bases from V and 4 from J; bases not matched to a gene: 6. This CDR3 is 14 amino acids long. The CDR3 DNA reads TGTGCCAGCAATCCGGGACTAGCCCCAGATACGCAGTATTTT. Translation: CASNPGLAPDTQYF.

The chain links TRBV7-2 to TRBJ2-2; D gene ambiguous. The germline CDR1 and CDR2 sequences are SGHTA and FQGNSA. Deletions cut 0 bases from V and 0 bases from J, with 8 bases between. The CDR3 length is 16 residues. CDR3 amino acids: CASSLARSANTGELFF. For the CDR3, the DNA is TGTGCCAGCAGCTTAGCGCGTAGTGCGAACACCGGGGAGCTGTTTTTT.

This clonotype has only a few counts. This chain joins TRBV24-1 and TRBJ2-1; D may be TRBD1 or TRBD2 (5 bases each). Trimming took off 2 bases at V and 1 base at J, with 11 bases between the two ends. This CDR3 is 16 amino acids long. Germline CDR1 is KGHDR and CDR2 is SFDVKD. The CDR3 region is CATSDSGTVSYNEQFF. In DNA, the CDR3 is TGTGCCACCAGTGATTCCGGGACGGTTTCCTACAATGAGCAGTTCTTC.

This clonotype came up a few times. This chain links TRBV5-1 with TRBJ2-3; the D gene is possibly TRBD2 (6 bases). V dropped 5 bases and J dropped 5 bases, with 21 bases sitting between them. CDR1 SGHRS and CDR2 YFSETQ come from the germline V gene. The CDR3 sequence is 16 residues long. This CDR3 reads CASRPRPLAEVDTQYF. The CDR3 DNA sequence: TGCGCCAGCAGACCCCGTCCACTAGCAGAAGTAGATACGCAGTATTTT.

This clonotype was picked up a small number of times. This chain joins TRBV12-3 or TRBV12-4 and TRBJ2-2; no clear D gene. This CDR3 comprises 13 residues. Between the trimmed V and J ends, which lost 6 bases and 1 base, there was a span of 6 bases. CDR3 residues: CASSEQNTGELFF. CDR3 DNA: TGTGCCAGCAGCGAACAGAACACCGGGGAGCTGTTTTTT.

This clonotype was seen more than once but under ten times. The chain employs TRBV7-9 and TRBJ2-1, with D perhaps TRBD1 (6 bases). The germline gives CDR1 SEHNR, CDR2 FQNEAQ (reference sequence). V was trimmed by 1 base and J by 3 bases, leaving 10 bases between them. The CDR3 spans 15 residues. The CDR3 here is CASSLEDRYYNEQFF. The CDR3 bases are TGTGCCAGCAGCTTAGAGGACAGATACTACAATGAGCAGTTCTTC. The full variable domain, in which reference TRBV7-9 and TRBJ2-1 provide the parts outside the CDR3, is DTGVSQNPRHKITKRGQNVTFRCDPISEHNRLYWYRQTLGQGPEFLTYFQNEAQLEKSRLLSDRFSAERPKGSFSTLEIQRTEQGDSAMYLCASSLEDRYYNEQFFGPGTRLTVL.

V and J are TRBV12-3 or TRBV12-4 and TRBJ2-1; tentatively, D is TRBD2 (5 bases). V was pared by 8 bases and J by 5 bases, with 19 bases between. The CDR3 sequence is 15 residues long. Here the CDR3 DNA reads TGTGCCAGCTGGCTCCGGGGATGGTTAAACAATGAGCAGTTCTTC. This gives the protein CASWLRGWLNNEQFF.

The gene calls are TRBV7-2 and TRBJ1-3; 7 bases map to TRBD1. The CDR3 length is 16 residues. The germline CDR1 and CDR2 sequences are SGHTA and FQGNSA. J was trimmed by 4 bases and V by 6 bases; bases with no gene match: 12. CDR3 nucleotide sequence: TGTGCCAGCAGTCGTAACGGTCCGGGACAGGGAAACACCATATATTTT. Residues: CASSRNGPGQGNTIYF.

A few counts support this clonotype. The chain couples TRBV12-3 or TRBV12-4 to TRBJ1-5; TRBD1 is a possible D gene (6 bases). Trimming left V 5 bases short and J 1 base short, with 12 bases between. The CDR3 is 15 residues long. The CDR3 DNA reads TGTGCCAGCAGTCACGGGGGCGAGAGCAATCAGCCCCAGCATTTT. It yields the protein CASSHGGESNQPQHF.